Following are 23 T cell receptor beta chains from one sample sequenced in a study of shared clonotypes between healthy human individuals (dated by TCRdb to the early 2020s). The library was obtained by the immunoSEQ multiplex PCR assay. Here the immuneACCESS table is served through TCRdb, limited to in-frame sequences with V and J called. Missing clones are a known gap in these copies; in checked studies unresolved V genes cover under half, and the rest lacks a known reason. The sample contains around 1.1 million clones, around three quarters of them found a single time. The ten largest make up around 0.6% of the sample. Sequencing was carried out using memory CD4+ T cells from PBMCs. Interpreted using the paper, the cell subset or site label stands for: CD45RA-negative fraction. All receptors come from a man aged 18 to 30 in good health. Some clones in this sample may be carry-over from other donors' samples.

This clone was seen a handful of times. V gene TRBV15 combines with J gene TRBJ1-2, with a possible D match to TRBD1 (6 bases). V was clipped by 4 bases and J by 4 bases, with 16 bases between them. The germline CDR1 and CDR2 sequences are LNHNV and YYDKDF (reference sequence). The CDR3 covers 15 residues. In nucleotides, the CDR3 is TGTGCCACCAGCATGAAACAGGGCGTCGGCTATGGCTACACCTTC. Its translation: CATSMKQGVGYGYTF.

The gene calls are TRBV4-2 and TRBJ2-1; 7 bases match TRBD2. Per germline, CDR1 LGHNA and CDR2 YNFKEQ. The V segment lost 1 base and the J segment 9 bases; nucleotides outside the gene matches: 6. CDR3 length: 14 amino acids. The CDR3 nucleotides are TGTGCCAGCAGCCAAGGGGAGGGGAGTGGTGAGCAGTTCTTC. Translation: CASSQGEGSGEQFF.

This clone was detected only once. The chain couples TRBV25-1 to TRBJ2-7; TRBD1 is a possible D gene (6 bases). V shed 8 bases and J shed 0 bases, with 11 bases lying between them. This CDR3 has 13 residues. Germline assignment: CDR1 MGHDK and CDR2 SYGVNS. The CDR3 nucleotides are TGTGCCAGCTTCCGGGACAACTCCTACGAGCAGTACTTC. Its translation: CASFRDNSYEQYF.

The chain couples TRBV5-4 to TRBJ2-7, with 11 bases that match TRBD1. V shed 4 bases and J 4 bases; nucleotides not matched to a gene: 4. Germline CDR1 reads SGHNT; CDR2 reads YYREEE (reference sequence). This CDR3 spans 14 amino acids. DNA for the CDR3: TGTGCCAGCAGCATAGGACAGGGGGCATACGAGCAGTACTTC. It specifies CASSIGQGAYEQYF.

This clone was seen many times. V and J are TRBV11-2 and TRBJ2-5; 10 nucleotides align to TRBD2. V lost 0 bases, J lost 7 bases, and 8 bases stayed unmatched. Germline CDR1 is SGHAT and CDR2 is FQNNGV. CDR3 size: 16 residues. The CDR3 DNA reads TGTGCCAGCAGCTTAGATTTAGCGGGAGGCTGGGGGACCCAGTACTTC. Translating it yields CASSLDLAGGWGTQYF.

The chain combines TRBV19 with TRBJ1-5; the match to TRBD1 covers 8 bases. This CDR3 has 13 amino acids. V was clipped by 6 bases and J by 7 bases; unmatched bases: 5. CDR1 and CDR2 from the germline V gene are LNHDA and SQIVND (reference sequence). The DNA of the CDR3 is TGTGCCAGTAGCCCTACAGGGGGACAGCCCCAGCATTTT. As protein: CASSPTGGQPQHF.

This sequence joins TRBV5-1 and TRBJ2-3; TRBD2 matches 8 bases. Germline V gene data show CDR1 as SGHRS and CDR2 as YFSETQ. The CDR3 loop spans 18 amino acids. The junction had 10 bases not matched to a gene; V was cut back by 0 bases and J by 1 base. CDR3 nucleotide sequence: TGCGCCAGCAGCTTGGTGGGAGCGAGAGCGGGAGGCACAGATACGCAGTATTTT. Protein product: CASSLVGARAGGTDTQYF.

CDR3 DNA: TGTGCCAGCAGCTTAGATGGCCGGACCCCTCAAAAGCAGTACTTC. Protein product: CASSLDGRTPQKQYF. The V call is TRBV11-2, the J call TRBJ2-7; D ambiguous. The germline gives CDR1 SGHAT, CDR2 FQNNGV. The CDR3 has 15 amino acids. The ends were cut back, 0 bases at V and 8 bases at J, with 17 bases in the middle.

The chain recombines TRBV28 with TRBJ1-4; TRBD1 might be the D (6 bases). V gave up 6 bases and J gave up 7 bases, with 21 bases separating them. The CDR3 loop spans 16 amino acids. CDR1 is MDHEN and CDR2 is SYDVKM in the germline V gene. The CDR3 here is CASSWAGARRGEKLFF. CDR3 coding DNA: TGTGCCAGCAGCTGGGCAGGGGCCCGAAGGGGTGAAAAACTGTTTTTT.

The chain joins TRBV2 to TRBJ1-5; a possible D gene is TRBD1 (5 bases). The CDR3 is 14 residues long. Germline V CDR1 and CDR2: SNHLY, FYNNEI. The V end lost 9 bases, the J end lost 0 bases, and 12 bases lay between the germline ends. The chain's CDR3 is CASRPGGSNQPQHF. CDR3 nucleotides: TGTGCCAGTCGCCCGGGGGGTAGCAATCAGCCCCAGCATTTT.

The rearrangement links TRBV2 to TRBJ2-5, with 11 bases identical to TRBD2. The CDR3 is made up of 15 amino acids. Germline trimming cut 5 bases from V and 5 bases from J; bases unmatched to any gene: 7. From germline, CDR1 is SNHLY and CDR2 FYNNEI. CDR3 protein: CASSMLAGGRETQYF. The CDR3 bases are TGTGCCAGCAGTATGTTAGCGGGAGGGCGGGAGACCCAGTACTTC.

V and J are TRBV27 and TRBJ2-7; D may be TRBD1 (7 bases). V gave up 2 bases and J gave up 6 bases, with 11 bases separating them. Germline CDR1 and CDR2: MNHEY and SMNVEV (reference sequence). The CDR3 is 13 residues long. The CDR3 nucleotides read TGTGCCAGCAGTTTAGCAGGGGGGCGCGAGCAGTACTTC. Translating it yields CASSLAGGREQYF.

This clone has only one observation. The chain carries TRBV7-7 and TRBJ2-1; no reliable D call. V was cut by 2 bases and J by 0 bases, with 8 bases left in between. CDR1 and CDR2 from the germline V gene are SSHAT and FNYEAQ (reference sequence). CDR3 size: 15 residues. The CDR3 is CASSLSQNSYNEQFF. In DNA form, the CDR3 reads TGTGCCAGCAGCTTAAGCCAGAACTCCTACAATGAGCAGTTCTTC.

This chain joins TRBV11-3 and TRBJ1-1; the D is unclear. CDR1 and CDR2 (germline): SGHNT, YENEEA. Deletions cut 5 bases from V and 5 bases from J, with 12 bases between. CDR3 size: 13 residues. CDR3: CASSLSSGTEAFF. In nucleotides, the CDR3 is TGTGCCAGCAGCCTCTCGTCGGGAACTGAAGCTTTCTTT.

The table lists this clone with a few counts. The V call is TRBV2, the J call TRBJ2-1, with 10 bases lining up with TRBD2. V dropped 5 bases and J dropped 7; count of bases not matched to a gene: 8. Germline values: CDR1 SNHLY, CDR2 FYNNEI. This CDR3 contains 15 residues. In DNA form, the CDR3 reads TGTGCCAGCAGTAGTTTAGCGGGAGGAGGGAATGAGCAGTTCTTC. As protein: CASSSLAGGGNEQFF.

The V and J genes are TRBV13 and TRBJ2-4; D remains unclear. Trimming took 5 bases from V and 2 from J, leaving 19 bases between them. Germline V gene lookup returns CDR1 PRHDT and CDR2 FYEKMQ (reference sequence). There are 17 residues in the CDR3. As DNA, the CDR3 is TGTGCCAGCAGCCAAACCACCCCCCTCAACTCCAAAAACATTCAGTACTTC. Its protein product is CASSQTTPLNSKNIQYF.

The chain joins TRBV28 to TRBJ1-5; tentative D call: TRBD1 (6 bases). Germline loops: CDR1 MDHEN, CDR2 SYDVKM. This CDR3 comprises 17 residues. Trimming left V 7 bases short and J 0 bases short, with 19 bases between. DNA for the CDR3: TGTGCCAGCACCGATTCAAGGGGGGGACTTAGCAATCAGCCCCAGCATTTT. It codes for CASTDSRGGLSNQPQHF.

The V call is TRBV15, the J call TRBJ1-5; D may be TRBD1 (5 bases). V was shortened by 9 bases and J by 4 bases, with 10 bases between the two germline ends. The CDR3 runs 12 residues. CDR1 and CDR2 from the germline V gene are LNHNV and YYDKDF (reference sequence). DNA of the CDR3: TGTGCCACAGGGGACCCAAATCAGCCCCAGCATTTT. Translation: CATGDPNQPQHF.

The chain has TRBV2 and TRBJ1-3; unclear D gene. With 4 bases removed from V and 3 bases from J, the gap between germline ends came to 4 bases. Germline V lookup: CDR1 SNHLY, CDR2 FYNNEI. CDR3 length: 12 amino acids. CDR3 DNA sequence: TGTGCCAGCAGTGTTGTTGGAAACACCATATATTTT. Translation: CASSVVGNTIYF.

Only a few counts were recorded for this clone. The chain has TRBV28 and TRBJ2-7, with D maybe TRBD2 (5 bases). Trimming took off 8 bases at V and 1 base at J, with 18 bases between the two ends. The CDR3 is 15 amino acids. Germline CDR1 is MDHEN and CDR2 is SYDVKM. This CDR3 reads CASSYNGGPSYEQYF. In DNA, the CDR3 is TGTGCCAGCTCTTATAACGGCGGGCCTTCCTACGAGCAGTACTTC.

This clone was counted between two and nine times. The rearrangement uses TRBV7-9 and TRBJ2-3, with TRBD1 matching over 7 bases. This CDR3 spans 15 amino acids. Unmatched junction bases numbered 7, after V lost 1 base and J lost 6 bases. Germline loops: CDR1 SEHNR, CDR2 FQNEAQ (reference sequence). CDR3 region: CASSLGTGNGDTQYF. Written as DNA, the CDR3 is TGTGCCAGCAGCTTAGGGACAGGCAACGGGGATACGCAGTATTTT.

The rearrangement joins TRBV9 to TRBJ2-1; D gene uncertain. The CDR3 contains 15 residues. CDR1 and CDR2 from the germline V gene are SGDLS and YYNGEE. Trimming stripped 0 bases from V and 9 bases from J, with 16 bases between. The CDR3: CASSVDSRAIGEQFF. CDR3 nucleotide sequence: TGTGCCAGCAGCGTAGACAGTCGAGCGATTGGTGAGCAGTTCTTC.

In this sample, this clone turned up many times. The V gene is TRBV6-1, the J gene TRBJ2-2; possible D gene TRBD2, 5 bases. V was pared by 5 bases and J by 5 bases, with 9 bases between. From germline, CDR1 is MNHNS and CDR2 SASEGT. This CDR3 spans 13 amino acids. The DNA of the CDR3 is TGTGCCAGCAGTCCTCAGCGGACCGGGGAGCTGTTTTTT. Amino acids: CASSPQRTGELFF.